This T cell receptor beta chain was observed in a study of T cells in tumors after PD-1 blockade. Repertoires were generated with immunoSEQ multiplex PCR, while TCRdb's copy carries only in-frame clones and drops some. The data contain 45,000 to 60,000 clones, around 80% of them singletons. There are 16 residues in the CDR3. The V gene's germline CDR1 is SGHTS and CDR2 YDEGEE. Trimming left V 1 base short and J 2 bases short, with 13 bases between. Tumor or blood genomic DNA was sequenced, with inputs of about 550 ng to 6,004 ng. This chain joins TRBV5-8 and TRBJ2-4; perhaps TRBD1 as D (6 bases). The sample in question was PBMCs, obtained before anti-PD-1 therapy. The clonotype originates from a human donor with advanced basal cell or squamous cell carcinoma (not recorded which). The CDR3 spells CASSLWQGRSKNIQYF. The CDR3 nucleotides are TGTGCCAGCAGCTTGTGGCAGGGGCGCTCCAAAAACATTCAGTACTTC. Full variable domain (rest looked up from reference TRBV5-8 and TRBJ2-4): EAGVTQSPTHLIKTRGQQATLRCSPISGHTSVYWYQQALGLGLQFLLWYDEGEERNRGNFPPRFSGRQFPNYSSELNVNALELEDSALYLCASSLWQGRSKNIQYFGAGTRLSVL.